This TCR beta chain emerged from a study of blood T cell repertoires in COVID-19 (dated by TCRdb to 2019 to 2021). Background for the entire study: Samples from collaborators originated in the United States, Italy and Spain and spanned both the acute and convalescent phases of COVID-19. The prospective study material was composed of cDNA or gDNA derived from T cells, B-cell-depleted T cells, or PBMCs. The dataset comprised deeply sampled blood TCRbeta repertoires from subjects exposed to, actively infected with, or recovered from COVID-19. The repertoires were made available in a free public database intended to serve as a resource for research on the immune response to SARS-CoV-2. The samples were drawn from two sources: the first 160 participants of the ongoing ImmuneRACE study, and 1,254 subjects contributed by 6 global collaborators. A de-identified subject ID, COVID-19 status, age in years and sex were almost always included in the sample metadata. HLA class I and class II types, where available, came from metadata supplied by the sample provider rather than from assay-based typing.

As concerns this clone: The antigen this receptor binds is unknown. No much larger clone exists at a distance of one base, and base qualities are not known.

Here is what the overall study found, with its caveats: Clinical and demographic metadata were provided uncurated, with the amount varying by source and participant.

One collaborating source in Seattle enrolled patients during active infection and followed them longitudinally through the course of disease. Whole blood was collected in K2EDTA tubes by collaborating institutions according to the institutions' own protocols. For TCRbeta analysis, collaborators shipped samples as frozen whole blood, isolated PBMCs, or DNA extracted from either of those sample types. Based on the germline V gene, the CDR1 and CDR2 sequences are SQVTM and ANQGSEA. Unmatched junction bases come to 7, with V trimmed by 7 bases and J by 2 bases. From cysteine to phenylalanine, the CDR3 is 14 amino acids long. CDR3 DNA is the only sequence kept; it has 42 bases, read in frame from the first base. TCRbeta CDR3 regions were amplified from genomic DNA by means of the immunoSEQ Assay, a bias-controlled multiplex PCR. As for how the authors treated the data: The number of nucleated cells in each sample was estimated from the amplification of reference gene primers within the assay. Sequence reads were collapsed and filtered to measure the absolute abundance of every unique TCRbeta CDR3 rearrangement. For each sample, productive Simpson clonality was calculated as the square root of Simpson's diversity index across productive rearrangements. Imported from immuneACCESS, the table was reduced by TCRdb to in-frame sequences with V and J called. These copies leave out some clones; in studies compared against another copy, an unresolved V gene accounts for under half, and the cause of the remainder is not known. The V and J calls and clone size come from that table; D and trimming were worked out from the DNA. The sample table lists roughly 230,000 clones, around 84% of them with a count of one. Jointly, the top ten make up more than 9% of the sample.

The sample consisted of peripheral blood. Recombination joined TRBV29-1 with TRBJ2-3, with 9 bases aligning to TRBD2. The clonotype originates from a woman of 80 years or more with COVID-19, enrolled during active disease. The nucleotides read TGCAGCGGATTAGCGGGGGCCCCCACAGATACGCAGTATTTT. It translates as CSGLAGAPTDTQYF.